This T cell receptor beta chain was retrieved from a study of beta chain features in type 1 diabetes. Study results and limitations: For patients, the naive, central memory and Treg TCRB repertoires appeared more alike than for healthy donors.

Trimming shortened V by 0 bases and J by 6 bases, and 7 bases separated the two germline ends. CDR3 length: 12 residues. Germline assignment: CDR1 GTSNPN and CDR2 SVGIG (reference sequence). This clone was counted only a few times. Its antigen is still unknown. Sequenced material consisted of expressed TCRB transcripts (all of the isolated RNA was reverse transcribed). TCRdb keeps only in-frame clones here, not all; method: immunoSEQ multiplex PCR. Of under 450,000 clones listed, around 14% are singletons. This chain joins TRBV30 and TRBJ2-3, with D hard to call. Material: naive CD4+ T cells from blood. The TCR sequence derives from a man aged 25-45 years in good health. CDR3 DNA: TGTGCCTGGAGTGTTGGGATGGATACGCAGTATTTT. Amino acid sequence: CAWSVGMDTQYF.